Listed below are T cell receptor beta chains from one sample, sequenced in a study of long-term antiretroviral therapy in people with HIV. Only in-frame clones appear in the TCRdb table, and some are missing; sequencing was by immunoSEQ multiplex PCR. The sample lists around 27,000 clones, approximately 86% occurring once. Sequenced here: unsorted PBMCs, sampled around 4.5 years after starting antiretroviral therapy. These receptor sequences come from a man in his thirties or forties with HIV. The CDR3 runs from the conserved cysteine through the conserved F or W. D genes are given only for firm matches. Clone size is shown for a subset of rows, as once, few, many or a class of expanded clone.

TRBJ2-5 | . | . | TRBV4-3 | TGCGCCAGCAGCCAAGAAGGGGCCTCCCGCGAGACCCAGTACTTC | CASSQEGASRETQYF
TRBJ2-5 | . | . | TRBV30 | TGTGCCTGGAAAATCCGGGGAGCGCAAGAGACCCAGTACTTC | CAWKIRGAQETQYF
TRBJ1-1 | . | . | TRBV30 | TGTGCCTGGAGCCTCCGGGAGAGGAACACTGAAGCTTTCTTT | CAWSLRERNTEAFF
TRBJ2-1 | . | . | TRBV10-2 | TGCGCCAGCACCCATGGACTATCAGAGCAGTTCTTC | CASTHGLSEQFF
TRBJ2-2 | . | . | TRBV27 | TGTGCCAGCAGTACGAGGGGGGCGAACACCGGGGAGCTGTTTTTT | CASSTRGANTGELFF
TRBJ1-3 | TRBD1 | . | TRBV28 | TGTGCCAGCAGAGAGGCAGGGGGCTCTGGAAACACCATATATTTT | CASREAGGSGNTIYF
TRBJ1-5 | . | . | TRBV2 | TGTGCCAGCAGTGAAGATACGTCTGGTCATCAGCCCCAGCATTTT | CASSEDTSGHQPQHF
TRBJ2-2 | . | . | TRBV30 | TGTGCCTTCCTGACCGGGGAGCTGTTTTTT | CAFLTGELFF
TRBJ1-2 | . | once | TRBV6-6 | TGTGCCAGCAGTTCAACAGGGCTGACTAACTATGGCTACACCTTC | CASSSTGLTNYGYTF
TRBJ2-7 | . | . | TRBV6-6 | TGTGCCAGCAGTTACGGACCCGAGCAGTACTTC | CASSYGPEQYF
TRBJ1-4 | . | . | TRBV11-2 | TGTGCCAGCAGCTTAGGTTCGGGGGGGGAAGAAAAACTGTTTTTT | CASSLGSGGEEKLFF
TRBJ2-2 | TRBD2 | . | TRBV4-3 | TGCGCCAGCAGCCATTTCACCGGGACTAGTGCGCGTCCGGAGCTGTTTTTT | CASSHFTGTSARPELFF
TRBJ2-3 | . | . | TRBV4-3 | TGCGCCAGCAGCCAAGAAAGTGAGCTAGCCGCAGATACGCAGTATTTT | CASSQESELAADTQYF
TRBJ1-1 | . | . | TRBV6-5 | TGTGCCAGCAGTTACTCGGGTAGTGAAGCTTTCTTT | CASSYSGSEAFF
TRBJ2-1 | . | . | TRBV4-3 | TGCGCCAGCAGCCGCTCCCGGGTTGGAGAAGATGAGCAGTTCTTC | CASSRSRVGEDEQFF
TRBJ1-4 | . | . | TRBV15 | TGTGCCACCAGTCAGGGTCTCGGGGAAAAACTGTTTTTT | CATSQGLGEKLFF
TRBJ2-2 | TRBD2 | . | TRBV7-2 | TGTGCCAGCAACTTAGGGCTAGCGGGAGTCGGGGAGCTGTTTTTT | CASNLGLAGVGELFF
TRBJ2-7 | TRBD2 | . | TRBV7-9 | TGTGCCAGCAGCCCTCGGACTAGCTGGTCCTACGAGCAGTACTTC | CASSPRTSWSYEQYF
TRBJ2-2 | . | . | TRBV15 | TGTGCCACCGGGTTTGGGGCGAACACCGGGGAGCTGTTTTTT | CATGFGANTGELFF
TRBJ2-6 | . | . | TRBV7-2 | TGTGCCAGCAGTCCACCTTCCGGTGGGGCCAACGTCCTGACTTTC | CASSPPSGGANVLTF
TRBJ2-5 | . | . | TRBV29-1 | TGCAGCGTTCTTTATACGGCCCAGTACTTC | CSVLYTAQYF
TRBJ1-2 | . | . | TRBV6-1 | TGTGCCAGCAGTGAGGGACCGGGTTATGGCTACACCTTC | CASSEGPGYGYTF
TRBJ1-1 | . | . | TRBV18 | TGTGCCAGCTCACCAAACACTGAAGCTTTCTTT | CASSPNTEAFF
TRBJ2-7 | TRBD1 | . | TRBV5-5 | TGTGCCAGCAGTTATGGACAGGGACCTTACGAGCAGTACTTC | CASSYGQGPYEQYF
TRBJ2-5 | . | once | TRBV29-1 | TGCAGCGTCCCGGGTAGCGACCAAGAGACCCAGTACTTC | CSVPGSDQETQYF
TRBJ2-3 | TRBD1 | . | TRBV4-1 | TGCGCCAGCAGCCAGACAGGGGGGGGACACAGATCGCAGTATTTT | CASSQTGGGHRSQYF
TRBJ2-2 | TRBD1 | . | TRBV4-2 | TGTGCCAGCAGCCAGAGACAGGGGGCTGCCGGGGAGCTGTTTTTT | CASSQRQGAAGELFF
TRBJ2-6 | . | . | TRBV7-9 | TGTGCCAGCAGCCTAATCCACATTTCTGGGGCCAACGTCCTGACTTTC | CASSLIHISGANVLTF
TRBJ2-1 | . | . | TRBV11-2 | TGTGCCAGCAGCTTAGTGGCAGAGTTGGGAGCGTTCTTC | CASSLVAELGAFF
TRBJ2-1 | . | . | TRBV4-3 | TGCGCCAGCAGCCACCTACGGGGGGCGAGGAACAATGAGCAGTTCTTC | CASSHLRGARNNEQFF
TRBJ2-6 | . | . | TRBV6-6 | TGTGCCAGCAGCCAAACAGACTCTGGGGCCAACGTCCTGACTTTC | CASSQTDSGANVLTF
TRBJ2-6 | . | . | TRBV5-6 | TGTGCCAGCAGCCTATCTGGGGCCAACGTCCTGACTTTC | CASSLSGANVLTF
TRBJ1-1 | . | . | TRBV6-5 | TGTGCCAGCAGTTCAAGGACGGGACCGGTGAACACTGAAGCTTTCTTT | CASSSRTGPVNTEAFF
TRBJ2-1 | . | . | TRBV7-2 | TGTGCCAGCAACCCGTTTTGGAAAATCCGGGGCTTCGGTAATGAGCAGTTCTTC | CASNPFWKIRGFGNEQFF
TRBJ2-1 | . | . | TRBV28 | TGTGCCAGCGGCAGGGGCAAGCAGTTCTTC | CASGRGKQFF
TRBJ2-3 | TRBD2 | . | TRBV19 | TGTGCCAGTACCCCGGCGGGAGGAATGGCAGATACGCAGTATTTT | CASTPAGGMADTQYF
TRBJ2-3 | TRBD2 | . | TRBV27 | TGTGCCAGCAGTTTAGGCCTAGCGGGGGCCACAGATACGCAGTATTTT | CASSLGLAGATDTQYF
TRBJ1-2 | . | . | TRBV30 | TGTGCCTGGAGGCGGGGGGGGAGCTACACCTTC | CAWRRGGSYTF
TRBJ1-4 | . | . | TRBV9 | TGTGCCAGCAGCGTAGGTGGGACAACTAATGAAAAACTGTTTTTT | CASSVGGTTNEKLFF
TRBJ2-3 | . | . | TRBV25-1 | TGTGCCAGCAGCGCACTTACGCAGTATTTT | CASSALTQYF
TRBJ2-7 | . | . | TRBV5-5 | TGTGCCAGCAGCTTCAGGGCGGAAACCTCTCACTACGAGCAGTACTTC | CASSFRAETSHYEQYF
TRBJ2-7 | TRBD1 | few | TRBV5-1 | TGCGCCAGCAGCAAGGAGCCGGGACAGGGTTACGAGCAGTACTTC | CASSKEPGQGYEQYF
TRBJ1-5 | . | . | TRBV4-1 | TGCGCCAGCAGCAACGGGGGATTTGGTCAGCCCCAGCATTTT | CASSNGGFGQPQHF
TRBJ2-7 | . | few | TRBV27 | TGTGCCAGCAGTCAACGATCAGGTTTTGAGCAGTACTTC | CASSQRSGFEQYF
TRBJ1-2 | . | . | TRBV5-1 | TGCGCCAGCAGCTTTGGTGGGGGCGGACGGGAAGGCTACACCTTC | CASSFGGGGREGYTF
TRBJ1-1 | . | . | TRBV11-2 | TGTGCCAGCGCCGGGTGGGCAGGGAGGTACGGGAACACTGAAGCTTTCTTT | CASAGWAGRYGNTEAFF
TRBJ2-3 | TRBD2 | . | TRBV25-1 | TGTGCCAGCAGTAGCCTAGCGGGGGGTGGGACAGATACGCAGTATTTT | CASSSLAGGGTDTQYF
TRBJ1-2 | . | . | TRBV21-1 | TGTGCCAGCAGCAAAGGGGCCTATGGCTACACCTTC | CASSKGAYGYTF